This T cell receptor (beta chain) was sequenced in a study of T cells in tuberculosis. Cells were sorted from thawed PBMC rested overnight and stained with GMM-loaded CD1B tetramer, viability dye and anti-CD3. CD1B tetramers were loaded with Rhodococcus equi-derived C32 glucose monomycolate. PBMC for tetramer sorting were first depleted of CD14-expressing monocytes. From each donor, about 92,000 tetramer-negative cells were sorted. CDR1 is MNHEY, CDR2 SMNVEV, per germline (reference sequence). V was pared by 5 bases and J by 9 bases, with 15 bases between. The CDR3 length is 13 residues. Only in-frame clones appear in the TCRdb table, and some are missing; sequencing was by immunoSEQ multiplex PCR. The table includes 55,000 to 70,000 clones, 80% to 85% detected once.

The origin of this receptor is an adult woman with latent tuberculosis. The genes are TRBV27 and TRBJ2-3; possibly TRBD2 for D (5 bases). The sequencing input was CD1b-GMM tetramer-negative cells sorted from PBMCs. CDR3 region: CASSPTSEDTQYF. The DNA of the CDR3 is TGTGCCAGCAGTCCAACCTCGGAGGACACGCAGTATTTT.